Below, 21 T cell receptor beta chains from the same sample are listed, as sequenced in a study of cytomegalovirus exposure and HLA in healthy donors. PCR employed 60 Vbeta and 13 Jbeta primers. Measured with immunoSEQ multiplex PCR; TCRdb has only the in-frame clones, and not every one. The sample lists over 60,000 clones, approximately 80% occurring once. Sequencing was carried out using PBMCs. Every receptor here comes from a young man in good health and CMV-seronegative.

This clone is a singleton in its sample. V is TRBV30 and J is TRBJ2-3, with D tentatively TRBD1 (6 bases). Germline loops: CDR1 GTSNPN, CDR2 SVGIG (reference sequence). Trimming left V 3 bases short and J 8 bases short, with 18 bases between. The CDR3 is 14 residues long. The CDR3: CAWSHGQSGGTQYF. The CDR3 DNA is TGTGCCTGGAGCCACGGACAGTCCGGTGGTACGCAGTATTTT.

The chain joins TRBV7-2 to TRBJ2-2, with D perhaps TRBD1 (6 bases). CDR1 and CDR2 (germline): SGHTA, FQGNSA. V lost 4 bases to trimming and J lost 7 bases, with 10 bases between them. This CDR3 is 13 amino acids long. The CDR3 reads CASSSNRVGELFF. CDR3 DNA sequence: TGTGCCAGCAGCTCAAACAGGGTCGGGGAGCTGTTTTTT.

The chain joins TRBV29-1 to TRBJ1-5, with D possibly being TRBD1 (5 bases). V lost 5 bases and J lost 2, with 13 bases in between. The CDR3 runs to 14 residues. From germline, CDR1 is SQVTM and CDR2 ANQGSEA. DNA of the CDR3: TGCAGCGTTTCGTCTGGGGGGGGCAATCAGCCCCAGCATTTT. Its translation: CSVSSGGGNQPQHF.

Written as DNA, the CDR3 is TGCGCCAGCAGCCAAGGGATAGCGGGGGGACAAGAGACCCAGTACTTC. As protein: CASSQGIAGGQETQYF. The genes are TRBV4-1 and TRBJ2-5; 10 bases align to TRBD2. Germline V lookup: CDR1 MGHRA, CDR2 YSYEKL. There are 16 residues in the CDR3. The junction had 4 bases not matched to a gene; V was cut back by 1 base and J by 2 bases.

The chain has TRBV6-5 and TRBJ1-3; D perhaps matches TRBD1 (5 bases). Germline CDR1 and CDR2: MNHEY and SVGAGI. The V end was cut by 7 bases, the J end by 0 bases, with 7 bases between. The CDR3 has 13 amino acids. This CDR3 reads CASKDNSGNTIYF. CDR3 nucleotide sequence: TGTGCCAGCAAGGACAACTCTGGAAACACCATATATTTT.

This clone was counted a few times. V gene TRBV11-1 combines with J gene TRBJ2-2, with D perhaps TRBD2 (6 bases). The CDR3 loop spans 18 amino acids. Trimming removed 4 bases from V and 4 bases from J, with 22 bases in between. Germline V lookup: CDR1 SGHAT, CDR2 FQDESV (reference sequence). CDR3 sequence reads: CASSSPMWGLMSTGELFF. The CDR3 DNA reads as TGTGCCAGCAGCTCCCCCATGTGGGGACTGATGAGCACCGGGGAGCTGTTTTTT.

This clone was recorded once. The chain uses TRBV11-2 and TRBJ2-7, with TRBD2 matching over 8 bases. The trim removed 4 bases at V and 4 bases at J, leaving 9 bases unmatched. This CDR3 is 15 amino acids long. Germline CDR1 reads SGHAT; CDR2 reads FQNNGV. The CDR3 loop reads CASSSKITSGYEQYF. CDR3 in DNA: TGTGCCAGCAGCTCGAAAATAACTAGCGGATACGAGCAGTACTTC.

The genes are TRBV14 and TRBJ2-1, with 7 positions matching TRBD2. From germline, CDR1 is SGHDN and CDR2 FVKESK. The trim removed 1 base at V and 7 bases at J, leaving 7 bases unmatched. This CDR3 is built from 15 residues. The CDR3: CASSQVGTSANEQFF. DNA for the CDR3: TGTGCCAGCAGCCAAGTGGGAACTAGCGCTAATGAGCAGTTCTTC.

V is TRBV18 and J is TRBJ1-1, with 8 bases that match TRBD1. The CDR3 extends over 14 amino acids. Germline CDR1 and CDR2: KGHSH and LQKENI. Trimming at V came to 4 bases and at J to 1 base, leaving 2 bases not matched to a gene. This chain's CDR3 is CASSRDRQNTEAFF. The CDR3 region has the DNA TGTGCCAGCTCACGGGACAGGCAGAACACTGAAGCTTTCTTT.

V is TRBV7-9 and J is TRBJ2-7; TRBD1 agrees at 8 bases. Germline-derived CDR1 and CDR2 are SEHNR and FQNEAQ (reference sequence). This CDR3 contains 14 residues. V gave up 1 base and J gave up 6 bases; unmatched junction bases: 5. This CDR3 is CASSLEQGASEQYV. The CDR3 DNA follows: TGTGCCAGCAGCTTAGAGCAGGGGGCTAGCGAGCAGTACGTC.

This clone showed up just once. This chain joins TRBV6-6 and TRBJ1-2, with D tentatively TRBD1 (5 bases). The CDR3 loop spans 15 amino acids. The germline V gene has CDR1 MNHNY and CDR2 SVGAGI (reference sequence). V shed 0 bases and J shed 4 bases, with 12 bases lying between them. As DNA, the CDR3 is TGTGCCAGCAGTTACTCGAGTGGGGGGGGCTATGGCTACACCTTC. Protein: CASSYSSGGGYGYTF.

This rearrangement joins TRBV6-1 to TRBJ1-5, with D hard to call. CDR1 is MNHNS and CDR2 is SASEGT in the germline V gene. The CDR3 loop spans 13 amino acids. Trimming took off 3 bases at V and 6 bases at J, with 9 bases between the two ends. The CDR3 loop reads CASSEGAVQPQHF. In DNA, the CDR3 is TGTGCCAGCAGTGAGGGAGCTGTTCAGCCCCAGCATTTT.

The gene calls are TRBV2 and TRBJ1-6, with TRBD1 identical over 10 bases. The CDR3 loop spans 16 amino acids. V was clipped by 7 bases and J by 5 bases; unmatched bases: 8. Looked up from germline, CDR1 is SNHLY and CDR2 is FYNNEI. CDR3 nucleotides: TGTGCCAGCACCTTAGGACAGGGGGGGCATAATTCACCCCTCCACTTT. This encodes CASTLGQGGHNSPLHF.

CDR3 protein: CASSREGYTEAFF. CDR3 nucleotides: TGTGCCAGCAGCCGGGAAGGCTACACTGAAGCTTTCTTT. This sequence joins TRBV9 and TRBJ1-1; no clear D. The CDR3 runs to 13 residues. Germline V gene sequence: CDR1 SGDLS, CDR2 YYNGEE. With 4 bases removed from V and 3 bases from J, the gap between germline ends came to 10 bases.

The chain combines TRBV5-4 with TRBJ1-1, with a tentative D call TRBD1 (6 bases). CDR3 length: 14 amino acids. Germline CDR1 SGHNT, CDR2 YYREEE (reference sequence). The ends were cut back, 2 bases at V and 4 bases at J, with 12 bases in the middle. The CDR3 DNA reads TGTGCCAGCAGCTTACAGGGTACCATCACTGAAGCTTTCTTT. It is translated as CASSLQGTITEAFF.

The CDR3 loop reads CASSLPGSTEAFF. The CDR3 DNA sequence: TGTGCCAGCAGCTTACCGGGGAGCACTGAAGCTTTCTTT. The chain is built from TRBV5-4 and TRBJ1-1; D call uncertain. In germline, CDR1 is SGHNT, CDR2 YYREEE (reference sequence). The CDR3 runs 13 residues. Trimming removed 2 bases from V and 4 bases from J, with 9 bases in between.

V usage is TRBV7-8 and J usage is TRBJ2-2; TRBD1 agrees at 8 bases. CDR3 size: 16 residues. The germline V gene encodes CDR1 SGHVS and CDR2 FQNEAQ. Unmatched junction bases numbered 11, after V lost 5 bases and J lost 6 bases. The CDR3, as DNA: TGTGCCAGCAGCCTTAGGACAGGGAGGATCGCCGGGGAGCTGTTTTTT. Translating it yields CASSLRTGRIAGELFF. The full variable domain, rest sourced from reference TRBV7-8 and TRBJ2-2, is GAGVSQSPRYKVAKRGQDVALRCDPISGHVSLFWYQQALGQGPEFLTYFQNEAQLDKSGLPSDRFFAERPEGSVSTLKIQRTQQEDSAVYLCASSLRTGRIAGELFFGEGSRLTVL.

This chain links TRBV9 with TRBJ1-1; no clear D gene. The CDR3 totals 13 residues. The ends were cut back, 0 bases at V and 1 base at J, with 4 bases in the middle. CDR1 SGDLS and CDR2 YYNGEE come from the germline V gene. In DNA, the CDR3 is TGTGCCAGCAGCGTAGACAGGAACACTGAAGCTTTCTTT. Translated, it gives CASSVDRNTEAFF. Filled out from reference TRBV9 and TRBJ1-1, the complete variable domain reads DSGVTQTPKHLITATGQRVTLRCSPRSGDLSVYWYQQSLDQGLQFLIQYYNGEERAKGNILERFSAQQFPDLHSELNLSSLELGDSALYFCASSVDRNTEAFFGQGTRLTVV.

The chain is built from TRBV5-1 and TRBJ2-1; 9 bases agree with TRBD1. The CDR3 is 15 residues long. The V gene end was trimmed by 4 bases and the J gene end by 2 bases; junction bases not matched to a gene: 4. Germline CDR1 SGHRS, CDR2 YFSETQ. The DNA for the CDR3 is TGCGCCAGCAGCCCCGGACAGGGGCCCTACAATGAGCAGTTCTTC. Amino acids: CASSPGQGPYNEQFF.

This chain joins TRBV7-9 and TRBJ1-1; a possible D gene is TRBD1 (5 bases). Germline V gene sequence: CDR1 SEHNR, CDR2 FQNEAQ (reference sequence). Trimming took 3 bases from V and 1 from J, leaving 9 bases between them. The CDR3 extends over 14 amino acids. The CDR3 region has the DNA TGTGCCAGCAGCTTTTACGACAGGAACACTGAAGCTTTCTTT. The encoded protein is CASSFYDRNTEAFF.

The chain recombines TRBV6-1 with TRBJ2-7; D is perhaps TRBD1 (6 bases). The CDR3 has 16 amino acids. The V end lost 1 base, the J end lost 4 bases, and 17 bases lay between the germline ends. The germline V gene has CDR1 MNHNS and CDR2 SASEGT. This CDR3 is CASSEGAHDRLYEQYV. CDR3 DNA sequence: TGTGCCAGCAGTGAAGGCGCTCACGACAGGTTGTACGAGCAGTACGTC.